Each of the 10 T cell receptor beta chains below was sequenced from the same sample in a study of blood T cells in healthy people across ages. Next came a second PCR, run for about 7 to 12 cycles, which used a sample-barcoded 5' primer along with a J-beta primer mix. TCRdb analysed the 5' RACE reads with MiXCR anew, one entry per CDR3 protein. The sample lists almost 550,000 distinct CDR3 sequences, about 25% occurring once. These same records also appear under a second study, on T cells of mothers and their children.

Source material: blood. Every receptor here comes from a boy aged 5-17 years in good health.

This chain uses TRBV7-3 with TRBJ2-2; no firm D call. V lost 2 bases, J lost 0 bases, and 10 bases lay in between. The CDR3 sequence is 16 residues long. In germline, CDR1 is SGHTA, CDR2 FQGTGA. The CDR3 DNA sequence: TGTGCCAGCAGCTTATTGGGTAGGGCGAACACCGGGGAGCTGTTTTTT. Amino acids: CASSLLGRANTGELFF.

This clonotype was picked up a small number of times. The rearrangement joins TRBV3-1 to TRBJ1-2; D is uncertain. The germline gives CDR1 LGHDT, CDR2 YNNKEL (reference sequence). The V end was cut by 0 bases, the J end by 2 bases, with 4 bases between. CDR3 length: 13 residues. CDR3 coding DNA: TGTGCCAGCAGCCAAGACCTAAACTATGGCTACACCTTC. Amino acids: CASSQDLNYGYTF.

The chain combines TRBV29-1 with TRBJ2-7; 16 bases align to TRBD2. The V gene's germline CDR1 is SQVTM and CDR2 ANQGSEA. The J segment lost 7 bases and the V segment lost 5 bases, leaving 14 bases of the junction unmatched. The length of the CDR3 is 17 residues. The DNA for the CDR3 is TGCAGCGTTTTGGGGACTAGCGGGAGGGCCAATCAGAAAGAGCAGTACTTC. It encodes CSVLGTSGRANQKEQYF.

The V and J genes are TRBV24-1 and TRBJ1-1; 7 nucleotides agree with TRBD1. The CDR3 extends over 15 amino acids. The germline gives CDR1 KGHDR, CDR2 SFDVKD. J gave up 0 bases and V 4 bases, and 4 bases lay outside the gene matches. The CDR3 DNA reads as TGTGCCACCAGTGACCAGGGACAGATGAACACTGAAGCTTTCTTT. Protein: CATSDQGQMNTEAFF.

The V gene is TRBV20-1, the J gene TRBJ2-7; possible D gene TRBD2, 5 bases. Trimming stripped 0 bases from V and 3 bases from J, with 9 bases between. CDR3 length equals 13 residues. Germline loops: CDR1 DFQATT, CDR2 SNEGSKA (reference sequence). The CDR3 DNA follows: TGCAGTGCTAGAGACTTGACTAACTACGAGCAGTACTTC. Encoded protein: CSARDLTNYEQYF.

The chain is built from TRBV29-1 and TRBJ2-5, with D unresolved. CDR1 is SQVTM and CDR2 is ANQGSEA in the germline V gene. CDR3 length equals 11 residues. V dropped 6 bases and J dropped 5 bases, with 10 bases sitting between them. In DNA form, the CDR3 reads TGCAGCGTCAACCTAGGGGAGACCCAGTACTTC. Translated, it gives CSVNLGETQYF.

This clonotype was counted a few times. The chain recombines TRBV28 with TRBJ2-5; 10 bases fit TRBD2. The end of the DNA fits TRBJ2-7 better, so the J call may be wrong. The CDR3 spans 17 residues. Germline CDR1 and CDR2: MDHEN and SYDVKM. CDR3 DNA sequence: TGTGCCAGCAGTTTAGTTGGGGGTAGCGGGGGGTCCTACGAGCAGTACTTC. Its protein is CASSLVGGSGGSYEQYF.

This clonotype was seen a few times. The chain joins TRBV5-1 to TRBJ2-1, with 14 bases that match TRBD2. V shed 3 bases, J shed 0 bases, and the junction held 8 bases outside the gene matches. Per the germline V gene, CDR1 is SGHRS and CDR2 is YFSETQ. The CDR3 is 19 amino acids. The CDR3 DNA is TGCGCCAGCAGCTCGCCCGGGACTAGCGGGAGAAGCTCCTACAATGAGCAGTTCTTC. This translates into CASSSPGTSGRSSYNEQFF.

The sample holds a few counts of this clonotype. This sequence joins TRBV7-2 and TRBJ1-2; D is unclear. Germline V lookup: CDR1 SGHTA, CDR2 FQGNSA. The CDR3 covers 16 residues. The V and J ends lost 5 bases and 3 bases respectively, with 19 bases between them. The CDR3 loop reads CASSPTPPSADYGYTF. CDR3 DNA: TGTGCCAGCAGCCCCACACCGCCTTCTGCGGACTATGGCTACACCTTC. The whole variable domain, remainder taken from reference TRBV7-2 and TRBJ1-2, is GAGVSQSPSNKVTEKGKDVELRCDPISGHTALYWYRQSLGQGLEFLIYFQGNSAPDKSGLPSDRFSAERTGGSVSTLTIQRTQQEDSAVYLCASSPTPPSADYGYTFGSGTRLTVV.

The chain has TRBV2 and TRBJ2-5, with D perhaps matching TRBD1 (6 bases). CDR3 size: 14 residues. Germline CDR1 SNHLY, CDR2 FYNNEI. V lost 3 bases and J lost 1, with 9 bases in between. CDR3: CASSEGRGQETQYF. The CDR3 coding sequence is TGTGCCAGCAGTGAGGGCAGGGGCCAAGAGACCCAGTACTTC.